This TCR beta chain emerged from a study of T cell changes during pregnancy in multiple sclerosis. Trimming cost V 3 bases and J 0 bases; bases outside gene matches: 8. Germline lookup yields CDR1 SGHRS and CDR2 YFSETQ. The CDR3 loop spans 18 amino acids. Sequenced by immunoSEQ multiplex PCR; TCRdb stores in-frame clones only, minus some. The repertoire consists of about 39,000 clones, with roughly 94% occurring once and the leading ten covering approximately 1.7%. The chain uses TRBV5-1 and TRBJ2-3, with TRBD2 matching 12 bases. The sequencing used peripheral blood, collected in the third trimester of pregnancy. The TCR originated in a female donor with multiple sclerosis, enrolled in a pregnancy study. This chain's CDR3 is CASSYISLAGGSTDTQYF. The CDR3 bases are TGCGCCAGCAGCTATATAAGTCTAGCGGGAGGGAGCACAGATACGCAGTATTTT.